The 16 T cell receptor beta chains given below trace back to one sample, sequenced in a study of T-cell reconstitution after alpha-beta-depleted transplantation in children. Unique molecular identifiers featured in how the TCRbeta library was prepared. Each CDR3 protein gets one entry after TCRdb re-called the PCR reads with MiXCR. This sample has around 680,000 distinct CDR3 sequences, with around 17% found just once. Sequences were derived from PBMCs from the stem cell graft donor, sampled from the stem cell graft. The receptors derive from a human donor who donated a stem cell graft to a child with acute myeloid leukemia.

This clonotype appeared many times. The V gene is TRBV7-8, the J gene TRBJ2-1, with D possibly matching TRBD2 (6 bases). Between the trimmed V and J ends, which lost 1 base and 3 bases, there was a span of 10 bases. Per germline, CDR1 SGHVS and CDR2 FQNEAQ. The CDR3 totals 15 residues. The CDR3 nucleotides read TGTGCCAGCAGCTTAGACCGGGAGCACTACAATGAGCAGTTCTTC. As protein: CASSLDREHYNEQFF.

V gene TRBV5-1 combines with J gene TRBJ1-1; TRBD1 is a possible D gene (6 bases). Looked up from germline, CDR1 is SGHRS and CDR2 is YFSETQ. Trimming removed 3 bases from V and 0 bases from J, with 15 bases in between. This CDR3 contains 16 residues. The CDR3 loop reads CASSWGVGGMNTEAFF. The CDR3 DNA reads as TGCGCCAGCAGCTGGGGAGTAGGGGGGATGAACACTGAAGCTTTCTTT.

In its sample, this clonotype was seen many times. The V call is TRBV20-1, the J call TRBJ2-1, with 7 bases aligning to TRBD2. The trim removed 1 base at V and 5 bases at J, leaving 5 bases unmatched. Germline CDR1 reads DFQATT; CDR2 reads SNEGSKA (reference sequence). CDR3 size: 14 residues. The CDR3 here is CSARGQREDNEQFF. Here the CDR3 DNA reads TGCAGTGCTAGAGGCCAGCGGGAAGACAATGAGCAGTTCTTC.

The table lists this clonotype with many counts. J is TRBJ2-5 and V is TRBV12-3 or TRBV12-4; TRBD1 matches at 9 bases. The CDR3 loop spans 13 amino acids. Trimming cost V 5 bases and J 4 bases; bases outside gene matches: 2. The CDR3 region is CASSKGQGETQYF. DNA of the CDR3: TGTGCCAGCAGTAAGGGACAGGGAGAGACCCAGTACTTC.

The V gene is TRBV24-1, the J gene TRBJ1-6, with D tentatively TRBD1 (6 bases). From germline, CDR1 is KGHDR and CDR2 SFDVKD. V lost 8 bases and J lost 10, with 14 bases in between. The CDR3 length is 13 residues. The CDR3 region is CATNEGERSPLHF. The CDR3 DNA sequence: TGTGCCACCAATGAGGGGGAGCGGTCACCCCTCCACTTT.

This clonotype was found a few times. The rearrangement joins TRBV7-9 to TRBJ1-6; TRBD1 is a possible D gene (6 bases). Trimming removed 3 bases at V and 8 bases at J, with 14 bases between. The CDR3 is 15 residues long. Looked up from germline, CDR1 is SEHNR and CDR2 is FQNEAQ (reference sequence). In nucleotides, the CDR3 is TGTGCCAGCAGCTTCGGGGGCATTCGGGATTCACCCCTCCACTTT. This encodes CASSFGGIRDSPLHF.

This chain uses TRBV7-3 with TRBJ2-5; tentatively, D is TRBD1 (6 bases). CDR3 length equals 14 residues. The germline V gene encodes CDR1 SGHTA and CDR2 FQGTGA. Trimming shortened V by 0 bases and J by 7 bases, and 12 bases separated the two germline ends. The CDR3 DNA sequence: TGTGCCAGCAGCTTAACAGGACAGTCAGGGACCCAGTACTTC. It codes for CASSLTGQSGTQYF.

This clonotype was recorded a few times. The chain uses TRBV20-1 and TRBJ1-2; possible D gene TRBD1, 6 bases. The CDR3 is 14 amino acids. The germline gives CDR1 DFQATT, CDR2 SNEGSKA (reference sequence). V was pared by 0 bases and J by 5 bases, with 13 bases between. DNA of the CDR3: TGCAGTGCTAGAGATCTGGGGGCGAGGTATGGCTACACCTTC. Its translation is CSARDLGARYGYTF.

This clonotype was seen many times. The chain couples TRBV6-2 or TRBV6-3 to TRBJ1-2; D may be TRBD1 (5 bases). The germline V and J ends were trimmed by 8 bases and 6 bases, with 13 bases remaining between them. CDR1 and CDR2 (germline): MNHEY, SVGEGT. This CDR3 comprises 12 residues. In DNA form, the CDR3 reads TGTGCCAGCCGGAACAGGCACCATGGCTACACCTTC. It codes for CASRNRHHGYTF.

This chain links TRBV4-1 with TRBJ2-2; D possibly corresponds to TRBD1 (5 bases). V dropped 11 bases and J dropped 4 bases, with 17 bases sitting between them. The germline CDR1 and CDR2 sequences are MGHRA and YSYEKL. This CDR3 has 14 residues. CDR3 region: CAGAARVGTGELFF. The CDR3 coding sequence is TGCGCCGGCGCCGCCAGGGTGGGCACCGGGGAGCTGTTTTTT.

This clonotype was observed at least ten times. This chain connects TRBV28 to TRBJ2-5; D unclear. The CDR3 is 14 amino acids. Trimming removed 2 bases at V and 0 bases at J, with 7 bases between. The germline V gene encodes CDR1 MDHEN and CDR2 SYDVKM. The DNA of the CDR3 is TGTGCCAGCAGTTTAGCGGAGTACCAAGAGACCCAGTACTTC. Residues: CASSLAEYQETQYF.

The chain links TRBV12-3 or TRBV12-4 to TRBJ1-5; perhaps TRBD1 as D (5 bases). This CDR3 spans 16 amino acids. Trimming stripped 5 bases from V and 1 base from J, with 15 bases between. The CDR3 reads CASSRQSGPSNQPQHF. CDR3 DNA: TGTGCCAGCAGTCGGCAGTCGGGGCCAAGCAATCAGCCCCAGCATTTT.

This clonotype was counted at least ten times. The V and J genes are TRBV5-5 and TRBJ1-1; D perhaps matches TRBD1 (5 bases). Germline CDR1 and CDR2: SGHKS and YYEKEE (reference sequence). Trimming took off 0 bases at V and 11 bases at J, with 14 bases between the two ends. There are 13 residues in the CDR3. In nucleotides, the CDR3 is TGTGCCAGCAGCTTGGTTTCCGGGGGAGGCGCTTTCTTT. Translation gives CASSLVSGGGAFF.

This clonotype was detected ten times or more. The chain recombines TRBV20-1 with TRBJ2-3; D unresolved. The CDR3 covers 14 residues. Trimming removed 6 bases from V and 10 bases from J, with 23 bases in between. Germline values: CDR1 DFQATT, CDR2 SNEGSKA (reference sequence). The CDR3 protein is CSASEGASDISQYF. CDR3 DNA: TGCAGTGCGAGTGAAGGAGCTTCTGATATTTCGCAGTATTTT.

A few counts support this clonotype. The chain recombines TRBV7-9 with TRBJ2-1, with a possible D match to TRBD2 (5 bases). Germline V lookup: CDR1 SEHNR, CDR2 FQNEAQ (reference sequence). The CDR3 extends over 16 amino acids. Trimming took 0 bases from V and 6 from J, leaving 15 bases between them. This chain's CDR3 is CASSLAMGSRGNEQFF. CDR3 nucleotide sequence: TGTGCCAGCAGCTTAGCGATGGGAAGCCGGGGCAATGAGCAGTTCTTC.

CDR3 nucleotides: TGTGCCAGCAGCTTGGGACGCAAGAGCTCCTACGAGCAGTACTTC. Its translation: CASSLGRKSSYEQYF. The chain links TRBV5-6 to TRBJ2-7, with D uncertain. The CDR3 loop spans 15 amino acids. Germline assignment: CDR1 SGHDT and CDR2 YYEEEE. With 0 bases removed from V and 0 bases from J, the gap between germline ends came to 10 bases.